This T cell receptor beta chain was captured by sequencing in a study of response to subunit inactivated influenza vaccine. This clonotype was seen a few times. What it recognizes is unknown. TCRdb reprocessed the RT-PCR reads with MiXCR, giving one entry per CDR3 protein. Of around 580,000 distinct CDR3 sequences listed, around 11% were seen once; the top ten hold roughly 10%. Study conclusions and caveats: T cells newly recruited by each seasonal influenza vaccination are few, the authors suggested.

The specimen was PBMCs from blood, collected on the day of vaccination. The clonotype was recovered from a middle-aged man who received an inactivated influenza vaccine.

DNA for the CDR3: TGTGCCAGCAGTCGCATTTCCCTACGACGGTACTTC. It encodes CASSRISLRRYF. This chain links TRBV12-3 or TRBV12-4 with TRBJ2-7; D is uncertain. The CDR3 extends over 12 amino acids. Trimming took 5 bases from V and 12 from J, leaving 17 bases between them.